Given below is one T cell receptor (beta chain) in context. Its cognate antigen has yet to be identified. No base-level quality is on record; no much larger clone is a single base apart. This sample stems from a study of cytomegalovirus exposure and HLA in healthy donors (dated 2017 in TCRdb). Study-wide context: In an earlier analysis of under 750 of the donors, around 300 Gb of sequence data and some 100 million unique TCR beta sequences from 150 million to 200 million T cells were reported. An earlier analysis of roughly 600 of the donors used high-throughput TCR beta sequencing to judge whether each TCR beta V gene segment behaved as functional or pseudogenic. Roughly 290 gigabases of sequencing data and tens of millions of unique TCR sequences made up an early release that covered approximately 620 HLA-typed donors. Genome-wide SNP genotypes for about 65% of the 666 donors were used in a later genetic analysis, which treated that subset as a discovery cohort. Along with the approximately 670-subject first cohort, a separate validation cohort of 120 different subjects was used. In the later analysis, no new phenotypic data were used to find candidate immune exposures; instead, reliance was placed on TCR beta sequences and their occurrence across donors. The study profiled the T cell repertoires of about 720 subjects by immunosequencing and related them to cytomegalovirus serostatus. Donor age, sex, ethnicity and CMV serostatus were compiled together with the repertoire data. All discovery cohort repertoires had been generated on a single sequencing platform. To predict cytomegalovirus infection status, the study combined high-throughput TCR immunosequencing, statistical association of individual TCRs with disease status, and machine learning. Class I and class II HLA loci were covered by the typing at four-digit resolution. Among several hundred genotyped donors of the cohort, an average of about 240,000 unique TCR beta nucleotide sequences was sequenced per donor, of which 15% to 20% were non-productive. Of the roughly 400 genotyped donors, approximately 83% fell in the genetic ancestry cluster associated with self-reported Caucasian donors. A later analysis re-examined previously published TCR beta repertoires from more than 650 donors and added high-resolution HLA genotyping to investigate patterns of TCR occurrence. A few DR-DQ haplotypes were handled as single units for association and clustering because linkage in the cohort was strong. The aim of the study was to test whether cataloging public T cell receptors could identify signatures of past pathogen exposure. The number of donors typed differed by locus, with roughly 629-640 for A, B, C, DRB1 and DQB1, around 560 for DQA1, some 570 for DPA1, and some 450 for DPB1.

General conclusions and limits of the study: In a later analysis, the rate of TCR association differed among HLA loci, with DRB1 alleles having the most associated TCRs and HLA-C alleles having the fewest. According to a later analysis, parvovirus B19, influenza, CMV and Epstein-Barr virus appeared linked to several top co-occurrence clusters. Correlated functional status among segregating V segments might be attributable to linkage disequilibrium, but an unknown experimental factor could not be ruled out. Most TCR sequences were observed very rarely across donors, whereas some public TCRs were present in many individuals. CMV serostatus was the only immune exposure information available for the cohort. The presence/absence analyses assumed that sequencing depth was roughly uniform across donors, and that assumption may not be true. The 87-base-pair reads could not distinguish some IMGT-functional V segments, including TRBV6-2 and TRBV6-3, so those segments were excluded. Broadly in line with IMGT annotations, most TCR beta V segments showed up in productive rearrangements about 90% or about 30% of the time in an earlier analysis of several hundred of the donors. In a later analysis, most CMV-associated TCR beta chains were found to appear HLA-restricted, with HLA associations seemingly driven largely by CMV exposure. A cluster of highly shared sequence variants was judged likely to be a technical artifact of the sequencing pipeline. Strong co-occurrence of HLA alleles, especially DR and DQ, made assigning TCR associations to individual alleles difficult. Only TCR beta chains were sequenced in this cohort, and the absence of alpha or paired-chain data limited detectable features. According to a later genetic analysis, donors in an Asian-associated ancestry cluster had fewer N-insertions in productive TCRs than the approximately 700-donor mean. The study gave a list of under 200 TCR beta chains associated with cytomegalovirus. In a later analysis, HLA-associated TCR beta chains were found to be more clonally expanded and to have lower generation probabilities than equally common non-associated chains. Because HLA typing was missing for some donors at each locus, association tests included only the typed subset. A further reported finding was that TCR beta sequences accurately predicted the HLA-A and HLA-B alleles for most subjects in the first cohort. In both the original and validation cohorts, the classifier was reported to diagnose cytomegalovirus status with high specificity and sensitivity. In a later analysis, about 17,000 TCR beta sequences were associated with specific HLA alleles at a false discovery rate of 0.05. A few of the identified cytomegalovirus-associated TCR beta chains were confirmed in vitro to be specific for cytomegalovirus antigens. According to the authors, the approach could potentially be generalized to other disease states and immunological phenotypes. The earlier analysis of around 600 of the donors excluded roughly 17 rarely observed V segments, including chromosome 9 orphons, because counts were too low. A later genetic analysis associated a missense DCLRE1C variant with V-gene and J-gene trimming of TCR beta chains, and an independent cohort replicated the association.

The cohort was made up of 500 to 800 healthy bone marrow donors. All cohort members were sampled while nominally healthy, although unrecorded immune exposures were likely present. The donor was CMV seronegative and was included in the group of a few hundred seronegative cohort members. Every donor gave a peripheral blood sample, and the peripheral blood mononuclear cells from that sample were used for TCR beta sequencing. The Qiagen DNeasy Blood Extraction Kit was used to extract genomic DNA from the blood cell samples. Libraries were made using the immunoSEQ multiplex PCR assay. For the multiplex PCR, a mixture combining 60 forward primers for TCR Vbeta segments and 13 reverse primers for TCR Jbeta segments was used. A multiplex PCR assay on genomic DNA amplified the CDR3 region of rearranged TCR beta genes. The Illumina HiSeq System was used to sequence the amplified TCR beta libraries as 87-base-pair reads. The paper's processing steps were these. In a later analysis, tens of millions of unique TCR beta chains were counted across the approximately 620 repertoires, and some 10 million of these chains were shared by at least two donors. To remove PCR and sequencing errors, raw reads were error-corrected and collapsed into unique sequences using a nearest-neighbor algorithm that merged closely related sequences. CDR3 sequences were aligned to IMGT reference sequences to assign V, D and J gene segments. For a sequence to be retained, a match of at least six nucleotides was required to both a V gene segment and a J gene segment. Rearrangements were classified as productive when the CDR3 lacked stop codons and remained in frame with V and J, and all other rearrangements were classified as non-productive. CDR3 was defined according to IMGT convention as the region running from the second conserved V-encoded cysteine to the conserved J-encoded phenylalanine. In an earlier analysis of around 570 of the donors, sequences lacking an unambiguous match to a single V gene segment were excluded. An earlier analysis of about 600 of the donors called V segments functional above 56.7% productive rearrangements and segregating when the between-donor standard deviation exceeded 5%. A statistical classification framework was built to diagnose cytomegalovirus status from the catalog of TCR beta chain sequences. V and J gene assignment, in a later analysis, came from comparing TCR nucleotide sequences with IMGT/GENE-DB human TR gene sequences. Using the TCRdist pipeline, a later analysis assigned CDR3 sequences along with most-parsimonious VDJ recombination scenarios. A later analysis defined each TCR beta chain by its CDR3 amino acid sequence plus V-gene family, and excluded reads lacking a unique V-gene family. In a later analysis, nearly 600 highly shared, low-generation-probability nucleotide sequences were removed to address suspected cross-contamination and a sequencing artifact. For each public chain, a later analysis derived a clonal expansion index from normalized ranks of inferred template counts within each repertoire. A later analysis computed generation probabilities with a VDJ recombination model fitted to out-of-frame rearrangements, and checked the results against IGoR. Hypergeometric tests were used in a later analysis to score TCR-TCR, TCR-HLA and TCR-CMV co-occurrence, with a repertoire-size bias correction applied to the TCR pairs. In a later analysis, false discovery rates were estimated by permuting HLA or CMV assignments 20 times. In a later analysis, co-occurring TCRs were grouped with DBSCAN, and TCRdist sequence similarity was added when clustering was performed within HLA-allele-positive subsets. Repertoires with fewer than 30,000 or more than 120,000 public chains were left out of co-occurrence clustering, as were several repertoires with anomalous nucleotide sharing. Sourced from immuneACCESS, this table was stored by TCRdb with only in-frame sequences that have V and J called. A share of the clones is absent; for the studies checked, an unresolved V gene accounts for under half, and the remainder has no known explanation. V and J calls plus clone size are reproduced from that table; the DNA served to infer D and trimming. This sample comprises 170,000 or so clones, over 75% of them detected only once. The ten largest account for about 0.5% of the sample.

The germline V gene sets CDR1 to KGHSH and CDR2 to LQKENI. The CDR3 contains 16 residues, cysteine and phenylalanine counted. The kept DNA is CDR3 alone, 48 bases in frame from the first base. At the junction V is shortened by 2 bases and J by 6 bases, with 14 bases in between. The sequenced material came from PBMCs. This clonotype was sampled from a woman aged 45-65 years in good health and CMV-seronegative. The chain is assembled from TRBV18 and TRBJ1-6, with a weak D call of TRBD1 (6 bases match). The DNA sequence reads TGTGCCAGCTCACCATCACAGGGACAAACTAATTCACCCCTCCACTTT. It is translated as CASSPSQGQTNSPLHF.